A selection of T cell receptor beta chains follows, all from one sample in a study of CD8 T cells in ankylosing spondylitis. Each CDR3 protein is one row after TCRdb ran MiXCR on the 5' RACE reads. The top ten hold about 0.94% of the sample, which has under 450,000 distinct CDR3 sequences, about a sixth seen once. The sample was blood, either unsorted or a sorted T cell fraction (not recorded which). All receptors derive from a male donor with ankylosing spondylitis. Each CDR3 is given with its conserved first and last residue. The D gene is left open where the match is weak. Clone size is not always given. Where it is, it says once, few, many or a class for expanded clones.

abundance: .
j_gene: TRBJ2-1
v_gene: TRBV7-7
d_gene: .
CDR3nt: TGTGCCAGCAGCTTAGGCCCCAGCGGCAATGAGCAGTTCTTC
CDR3aa: CASSLGPSGNEQFF

abundance: few
j_gene: TRBJ2-1
v_gene: TRBV2
d_gene: TRBD2
CDR3nt: TGTGCCAGCAGTTTACTAGCGGGGTCCAATGAGCAGTTCTTC
CDR3aa: CASSLLAGSNEQFF

abundance: .
j_gene: TRBJ2-5
v_gene: TRBV6-1
d_gene: TRBD2
CDR3nt: TGTGCCAGCAGCCGCACTAGCGGGGGTATCGGGGAGACCCAGTACTTC
CDR3aa: CASSRTSGGIGETQYF

abundance: .
j_gene: TRBJ2-7
v_gene: TRBV6-1
d_gene: TRBD1
CDR3nt: TGTGCCAGCAGATGGGCCCGCGGGACAGGGGGCTACGAGCAGTACTTC
CDR3aa: CASRWARGTGGYEQYF

abundance: few
j_gene: TRBJ2-5
v_gene: TRBV21-1
d_gene: .
CDR3nt: TGTGCCAGCAGCATTCCCAGGGGGGAGAACCCGTCGGAGACCCAGTACTTC
CDR3aa: CASSIPRGENPSETQYF

abundance: .
j_gene: TRBJ2-7
v_gene: TRBV6-2/TRBV6-3
d_gene: TRBD2
CDR3nt: TGTGCCAGCAGTTATAGAAGACTAGCGGGAGACTACGAGCAGTACTTC
CDR3aa: CASSYRRLAGDYEQYF

abundance: .
j_gene: TRBJ1-3
v_gene: TRBV9
d_gene: .
CDR3nt: TGTGCCAGCAGCACCAACCAGGCAGGAGGAAACACCATATATTTT
CDR3aa: CASSTNQAGGNTIYF

abundance: many
j_gene: TRBJ1-1
v_gene: TRBV7-3
d_gene: .
CDR3nt: TGTGCCAGCAGCTTATACCGAAACACTGAAGCTTTCTTT
CDR3aa: CASSLYRNTEAFF

abundance: many
j_gene: TRBJ2-7
v_gene: TRBV20-1
d_gene: .
CDR3nt: TGCAGTGCTAACCTCCTGACGGCGACTGTTTTACGGCAGTACTTC
CDR3aa: CSANLLTATVLRQYF

abundance: .
j_gene: TRBJ1-4
v_gene: TRBV11-2
d_gene: .
CDR3nt: TGTGCCAGCAGCTTGAGAGGGAAATCTAATGAAAAACTGTTTTTT
CDR3aa: CASSLRGKSNEKLFF

abundance: .
j_gene: TRBJ2-7
v_gene: TRBV7-3
d_gene: .
CDR3nt: TGTGCCAGCAGCTTAAAAGGCGGGTCGCATGAGCAGTACTTC
CDR3aa: CASSLKGGSHEQYF

abundance: .
j_gene: TRBJ1-2
v_gene: TRBV27
d_gene: .
CDR3nt: TGTGCCAGCAGCTCGGGCGCCGGTAACTATGGCTACACCTTC
CDR3aa: CASSSGAGNYGYTF

abundance: few
j_gene: TRBJ2-7
v_gene: TRBV19
d_gene: .
CDR3nt: TGTGCCAGTAGTGTTACTGGGACTCAGTACGAGCAGTACTTC
CDR3aa: CASSVTGTQYEQYF

abundance: .
j_gene: TRBJ1-5
v_gene: TRBV20-1
d_gene: .
CDR3nt: TGCAGTGCATTCGAGGTCGGGGAAAATCAGCCCCAGCATTTT
CDR3aa: CSAFEVGENQPQHF

abundance: many
j_gene: TRBJ1-1
v_gene: TRBV20-1
d_gene: .
CDR3nt: TGCAGTGCTAGGCGGACCGGGGGGACTGAAGCTTTCTTT
CDR3aa: CSARRTGGTEAFF

abundance: .
j_gene: TRBJ2-7
v_gene: TRBV28
d_gene: TRBD2
CDR3nt: TGTGCCAGCAGGACCTCCTCGGGACTAGCGGGAGTCTACGAGCAGTACTTC
CDR3aa: CASRTSSGLAGVYEQYF

abundance: .
j_gene: TRBJ2-1
v_gene: TRBV6-1
d_gene: .
CDR3nt: TGTGCCAGCAGTAAAGAAGGGGGGGGAGGGGGGTTCTTC
CDR3aa: CASSKEGGGGGFF

abundance: many
j_gene: TRBJ2-2
v_gene: TRBV5-1
d_gene: TRBD2
CDR3nt: TGCGCCAGCAGCTTGGCCCCCGGTAGCGGGGGTAAAGGCGGGGAGCTGTTTTTT
CDR3aa: CASSLAPGSGGKGGELFF

abundance: medium-sized
j_gene: TRBJ1-1
v_gene: TRBV20-1
d_gene: .
CDR3nt: TGCAGTGCTTCCGGACACTTGAACACTGAAGCTTTCTTT
CDR3aa: CSASGHLNTEAFF

abundance: once
j_gene: TRBJ1-1
v_gene: TRBV7-3
d_gene: .
CDR3nt: TGTGCCAGCAGCTTGAAAGGGGAGGGAGGAACTGAAGCTTTCTTT
CDR3aa: CASSLKGEGGTEAFF